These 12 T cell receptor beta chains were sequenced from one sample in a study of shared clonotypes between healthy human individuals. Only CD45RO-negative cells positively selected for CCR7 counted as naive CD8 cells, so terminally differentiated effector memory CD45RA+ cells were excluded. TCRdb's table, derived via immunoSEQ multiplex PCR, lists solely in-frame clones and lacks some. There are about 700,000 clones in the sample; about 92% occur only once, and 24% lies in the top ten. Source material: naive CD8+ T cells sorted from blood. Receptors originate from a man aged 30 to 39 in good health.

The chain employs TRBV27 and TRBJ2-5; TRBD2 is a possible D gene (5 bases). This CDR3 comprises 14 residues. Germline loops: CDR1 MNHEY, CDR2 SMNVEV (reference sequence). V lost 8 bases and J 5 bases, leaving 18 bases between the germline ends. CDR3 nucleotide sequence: TGTGCCAGCCGCGGGCGGGCGTCTCTGGAGACCCAGTACTTC. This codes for CASRGRASLETQYF.

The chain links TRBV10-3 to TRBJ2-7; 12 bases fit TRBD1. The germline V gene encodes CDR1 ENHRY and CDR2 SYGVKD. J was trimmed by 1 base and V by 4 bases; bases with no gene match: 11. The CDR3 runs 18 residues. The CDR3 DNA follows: TGTGCCATCAGTGGGTTTCGGGACAGGGGGCTGGGTTCCTACGAGCAGTACTTC. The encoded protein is CAISGFRDRGLGSYEQYF.

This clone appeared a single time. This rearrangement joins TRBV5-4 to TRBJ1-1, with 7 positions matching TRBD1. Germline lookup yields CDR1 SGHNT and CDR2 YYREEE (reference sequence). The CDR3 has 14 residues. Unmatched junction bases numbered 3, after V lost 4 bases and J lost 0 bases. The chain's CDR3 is CASSVGQMNTEAFF. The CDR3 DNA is TGTGCCAGCAGCGTGGGACAGATGAACACTGAAGCTTTCTTT. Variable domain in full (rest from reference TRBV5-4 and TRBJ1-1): ETGVTQSPTHLIKTRGQQVTLRCSSQSGHNTVSWYQQALGQGPQFIFQYYREEENGRGNFPPRFSGLQFPNYSSELNVNALELDDSALYLCASSVGQMNTEAFFGQGTRLTVV.

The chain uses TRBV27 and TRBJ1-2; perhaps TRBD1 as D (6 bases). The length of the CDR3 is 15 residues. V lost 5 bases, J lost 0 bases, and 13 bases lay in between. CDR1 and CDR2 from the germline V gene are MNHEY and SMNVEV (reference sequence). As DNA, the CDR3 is TGTGCCAGCAGTCTCACCTGGACAGCTAACTATGGCTACACCTTC. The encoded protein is CASSLTWTANYGYTF.

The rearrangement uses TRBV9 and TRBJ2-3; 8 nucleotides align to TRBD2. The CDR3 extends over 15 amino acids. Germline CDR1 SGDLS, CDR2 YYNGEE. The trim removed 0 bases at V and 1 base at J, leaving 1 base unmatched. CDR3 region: CASSVGAGGTDTQYF. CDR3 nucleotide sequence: TGTGCCAGCAGCGTAGGAGCGGGAGGCACAGATACGCAGTATTTT.

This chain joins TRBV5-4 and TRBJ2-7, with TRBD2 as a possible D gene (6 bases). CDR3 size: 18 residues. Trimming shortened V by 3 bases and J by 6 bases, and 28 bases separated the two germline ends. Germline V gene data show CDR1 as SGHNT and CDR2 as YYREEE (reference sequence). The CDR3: CASSYLMGGSVETFEQYF. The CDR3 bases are TGTGCCAGCAGCTACTTGATGGGAGGTTCTGTCGAAACCTTCGAGCAGTACTTC. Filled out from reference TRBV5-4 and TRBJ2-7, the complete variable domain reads ETGVTQSPTHLIKTRGQQVTLRCSSQSGHNTVSWYQQALGQGPQFIFQYYREEENGRGNFPPRFSGLQFPNYSSELNVNALELDDSALYLCASSYLMGGSVETFEQYFGPGTRLTVT.

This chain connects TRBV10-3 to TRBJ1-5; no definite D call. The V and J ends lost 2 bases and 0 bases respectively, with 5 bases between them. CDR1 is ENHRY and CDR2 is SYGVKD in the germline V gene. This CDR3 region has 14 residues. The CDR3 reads CAISEVGSNQPQHF. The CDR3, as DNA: TGTGCCATCAGTGAGGTTGGTAGCAATCAGCCCCAGCATTTT.

DNA for the CDR3: TGTGCCATCAGTGGAAATCCGCGGGGGCGTAGTGAAAAACTGTTTTTT. Its protein is CAISGNPRGRSEKLFF. The genes are TRBV10-3 and TRBJ1-4, with D possibly TRBD1 on 6 matching bases. The CDR3 sequence is 16 residues long. Germline loops: CDR1 ENHRY, CDR2 SYGVKD. The germline V and J ends were trimmed by 4 bases and 7 bases, with 19 bases remaining between them.

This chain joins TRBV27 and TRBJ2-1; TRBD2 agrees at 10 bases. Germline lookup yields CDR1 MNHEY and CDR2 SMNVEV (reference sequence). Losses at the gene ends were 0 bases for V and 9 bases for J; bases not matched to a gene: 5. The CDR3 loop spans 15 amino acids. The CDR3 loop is CASSLSASGRGEQFF. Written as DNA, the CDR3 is TGTGCCAGCAGTTTATCAGCTAGCGGGAGAGGTGAGCAGTTCTTC.

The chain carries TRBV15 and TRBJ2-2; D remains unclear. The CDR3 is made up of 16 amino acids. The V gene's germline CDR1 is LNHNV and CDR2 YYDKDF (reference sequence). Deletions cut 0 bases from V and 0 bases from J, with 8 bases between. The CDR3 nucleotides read TGTGCCACCAGCAGAGATTTGCACGCGAACACCGGGGAGCTGTTTTTT. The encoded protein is CATSRDLHANTGELFF.

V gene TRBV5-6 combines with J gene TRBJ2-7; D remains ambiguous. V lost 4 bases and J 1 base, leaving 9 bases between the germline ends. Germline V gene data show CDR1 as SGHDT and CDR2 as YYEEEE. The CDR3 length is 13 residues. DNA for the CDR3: TGTGCCAGCAGCCCAGGTCGTTCCTACGAGCAGTACTTC. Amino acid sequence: CASSPGRSYEQYF.

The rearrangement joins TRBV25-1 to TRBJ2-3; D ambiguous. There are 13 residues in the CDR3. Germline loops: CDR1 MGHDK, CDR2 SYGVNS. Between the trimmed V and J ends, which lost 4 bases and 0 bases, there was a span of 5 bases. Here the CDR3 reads CASSGPSTDTQYF. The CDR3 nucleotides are TGTGCCAGCAGTGGGCCTAGCACAGATACGCAGTATTTT.